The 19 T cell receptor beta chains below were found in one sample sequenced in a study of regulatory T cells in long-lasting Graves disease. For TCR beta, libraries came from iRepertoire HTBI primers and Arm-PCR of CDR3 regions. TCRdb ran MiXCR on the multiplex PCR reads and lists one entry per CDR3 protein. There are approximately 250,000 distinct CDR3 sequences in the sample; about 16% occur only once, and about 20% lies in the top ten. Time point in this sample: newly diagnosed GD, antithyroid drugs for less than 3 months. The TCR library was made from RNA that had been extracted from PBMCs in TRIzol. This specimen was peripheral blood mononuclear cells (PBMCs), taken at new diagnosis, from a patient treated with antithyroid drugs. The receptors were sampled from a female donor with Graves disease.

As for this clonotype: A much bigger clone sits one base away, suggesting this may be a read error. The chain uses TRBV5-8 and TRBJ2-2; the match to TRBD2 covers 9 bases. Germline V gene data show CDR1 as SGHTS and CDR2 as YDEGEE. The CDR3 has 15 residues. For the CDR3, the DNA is TGTGCCGGCAGCTTGGCGCTAGCGGGAACCGGGGAGCTGTTTTTT. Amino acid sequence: CAGSLALAGTGELFF.

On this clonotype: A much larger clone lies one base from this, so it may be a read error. The CDR3 bases are TGTGCCAGCAGCCACGAAACAGGGGCTCGCAATCAGCCCCAGCATTTT. Translation: CASSHETGARNQPQHF. This chain connects TRBV7-2 to TRBJ1-5, with 7 positions matching TRBD1. V shed 5 bases, J shed 2 bases, and the junction held 9 bases outside the gene matches. Germline V CDR1 and CDR2: SGHTA, FQGNSA. The CDR3 sequence is 16 residues long.

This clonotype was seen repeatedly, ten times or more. This chain's CDR3 is CASSLSREVNEQFF. CDR3 in DNA: TGTGCCAGCAGCTTATCGCGGGAGGTCAATGAGCAGTTCTTC. The V and J genes are TRBV7-2 and TRBJ2-1, with TRBD2 matching over 8 bases. The germline CDR1 and CDR2 sequences are SGHTA and FQGNSA. This CDR3 comprises 14 residues. Trimming removed 2 bases from V and 6 bases from J; junction bases left unmatched: 3.

The CDR3 loop is CASSGPQDYNEQFF. CDR3 DNA: TGTGCCAGCAGCGGCCCCCAGGATTACAATGAGCAGTTCTTC. V usage is TRBV9 and J usage is TRBJ2-1, with no clear D. The CDR3 runs to 14 residues. CDR1 and CDR2 from the germline V gene are SGDLS and YYNGEE. The V and J ends lost 3 bases and 4 bases respectively, with 11 bases between them.

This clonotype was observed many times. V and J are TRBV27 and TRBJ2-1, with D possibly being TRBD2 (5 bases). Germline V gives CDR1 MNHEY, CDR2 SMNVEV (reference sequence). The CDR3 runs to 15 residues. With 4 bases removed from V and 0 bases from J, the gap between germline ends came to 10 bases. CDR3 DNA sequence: TGTGCCAGCAGTTCTAGCTACAGCTCCTACAATGAGCAGTTCTTC. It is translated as CASSSSYSSYNEQFF.

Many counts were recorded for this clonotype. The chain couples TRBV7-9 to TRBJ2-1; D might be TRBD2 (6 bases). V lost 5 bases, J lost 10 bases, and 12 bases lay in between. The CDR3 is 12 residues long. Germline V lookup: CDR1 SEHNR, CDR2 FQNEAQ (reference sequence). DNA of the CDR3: TGTGCCAGCAGCGGAACAGGAGGGGAGCAGTTCTTC. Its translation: CASSGTGGEQFF.

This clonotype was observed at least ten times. CDR3 residues: CASSFQSHRDSNQPQHF. The CDR3 region has the DNA TGTGCCAGCAGTTTCCAATCGCACCGGGACAGCAATCAGCCCCAGCATTTT. The V gene is TRBV27, the J gene TRBJ1-5, with D maybe TRBD1 (5 bases). V was clipped by 3 bases and J by 1 base, with 16 bases between them. The CDR3 is made up of 17 amino acids. Per the germline V gene, CDR1 is MNHEY and CDR2 is SMNVEV (reference sequence).

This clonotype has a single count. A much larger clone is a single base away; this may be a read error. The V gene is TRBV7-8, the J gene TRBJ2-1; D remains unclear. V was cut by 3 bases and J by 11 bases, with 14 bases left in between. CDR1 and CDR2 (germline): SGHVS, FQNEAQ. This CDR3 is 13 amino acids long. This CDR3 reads CASSFGQLGKQFF. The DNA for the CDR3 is TGTGCCAGCAGCTTTGGGCAGTTGGGTAAGCAGTTCTTC.

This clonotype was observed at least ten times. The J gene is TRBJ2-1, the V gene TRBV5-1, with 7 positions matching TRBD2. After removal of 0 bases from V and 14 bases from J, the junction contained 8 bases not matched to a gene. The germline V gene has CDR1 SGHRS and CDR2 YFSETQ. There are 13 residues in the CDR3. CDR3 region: CASSLGSGKTKFF. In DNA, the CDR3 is TGCGCCAGCAGCTTGGGAAGCGGGAAGACCAAGTTCTTC.

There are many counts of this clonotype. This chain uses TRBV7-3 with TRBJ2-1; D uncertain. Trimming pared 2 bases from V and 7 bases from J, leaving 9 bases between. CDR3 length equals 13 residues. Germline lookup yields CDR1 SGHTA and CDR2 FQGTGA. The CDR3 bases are TGTGCCAGCAGCTTACTCGGATCAAATGAGCAGTTCTTC. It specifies CASSLLGSNEQFF.

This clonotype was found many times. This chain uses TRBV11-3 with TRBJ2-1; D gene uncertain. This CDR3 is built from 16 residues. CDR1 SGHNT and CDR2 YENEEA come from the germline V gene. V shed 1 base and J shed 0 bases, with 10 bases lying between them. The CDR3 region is CASSLGVSPSYNEQFF. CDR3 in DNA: TGTGCCAGCAGCTTAGGAGTCTCCCCCTCCTACAATGAGCAGTTCTTC.

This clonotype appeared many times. The CDR3 DNA sequence: TGTGCCATCAGGAAGGGGGCTGGCAATGAGCAGTTCTTC. This codes for CAIRKGAGNEQFF. The V and J genes are TRBV10-3 and TRBJ2-1; 7 positions match TRBD1. Germline CDR1 and CDR2: ENHRY and SYGVKD. This CDR3 comprises 13 residues. Trimming took 6 bases from V and 6 from J; bases not matched to a gene: 5.

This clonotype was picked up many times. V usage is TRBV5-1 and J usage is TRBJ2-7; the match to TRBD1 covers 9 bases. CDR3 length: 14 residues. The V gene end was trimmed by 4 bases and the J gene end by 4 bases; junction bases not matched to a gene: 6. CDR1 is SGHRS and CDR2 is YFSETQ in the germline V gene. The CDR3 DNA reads TGCGCCAGCAGCCCCGGGACAGGGAGGTACGAGCAGTACTTC. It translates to CASSPGTGRYEQYF.

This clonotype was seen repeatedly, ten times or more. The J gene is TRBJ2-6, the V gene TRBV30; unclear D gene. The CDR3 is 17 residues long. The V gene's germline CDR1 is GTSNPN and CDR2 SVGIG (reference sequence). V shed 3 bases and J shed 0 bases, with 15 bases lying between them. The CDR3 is CAWSPLDQLSGANVLTF. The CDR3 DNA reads TGTGCCTGGAGCCCCTTGGATCAACTCTCTGGGGCCAACGTCCTGACTTTC.

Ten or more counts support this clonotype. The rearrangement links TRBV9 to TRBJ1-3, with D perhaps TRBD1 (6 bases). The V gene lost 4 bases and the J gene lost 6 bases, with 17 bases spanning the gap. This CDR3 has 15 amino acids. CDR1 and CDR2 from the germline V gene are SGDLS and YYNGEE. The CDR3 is CASSPLGGSENTIYF. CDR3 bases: TGTGCCAGCAGCCCCCTAGGGGGATCCGAAAACACCATATATTTT.

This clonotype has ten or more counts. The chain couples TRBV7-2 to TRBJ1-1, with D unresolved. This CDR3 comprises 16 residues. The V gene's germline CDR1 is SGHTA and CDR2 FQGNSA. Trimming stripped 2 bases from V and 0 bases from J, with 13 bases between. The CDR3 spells CASSLREAPMNTEAFF. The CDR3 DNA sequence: TGTGCCAGCAGCTTAAGGGAGGCGCCCATGAACACTGAAGCTTTCTTT.

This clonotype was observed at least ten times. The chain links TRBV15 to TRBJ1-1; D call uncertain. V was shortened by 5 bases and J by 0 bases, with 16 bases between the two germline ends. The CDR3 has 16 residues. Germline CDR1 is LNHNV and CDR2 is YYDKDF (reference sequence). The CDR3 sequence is CATSRVGGPMNTEAFF. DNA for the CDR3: TGTGCCACCAGCCGAGTGGGAGGACCGATGAACACTGAAGCTTTCTTT.

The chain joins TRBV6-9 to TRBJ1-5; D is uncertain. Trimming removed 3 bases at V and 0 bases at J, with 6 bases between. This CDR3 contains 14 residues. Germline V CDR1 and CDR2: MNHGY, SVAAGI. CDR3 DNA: TGTGCCAGCAGTTACTCCTATAGCAATCAGCCCCAGCATTTT. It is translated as CASSYSYSNQPQHF.

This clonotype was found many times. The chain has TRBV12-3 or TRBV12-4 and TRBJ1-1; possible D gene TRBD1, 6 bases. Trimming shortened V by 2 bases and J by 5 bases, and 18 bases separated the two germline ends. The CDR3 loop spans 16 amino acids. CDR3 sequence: CASSLYGGGGWTEAFF. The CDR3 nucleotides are TGTGCCAGCAGTTTATACGGTGGGGGCGGGTGGACTGAAGCTTTCTTT.